Included here is one TCR beta chain sequence, with context. The assay was immunoSEQ multiplex PCR, and TCRdb's table has in-frame clones only and misses some. The table lists 230,000 or so clones, roughly 90% of them singletons. This specimen belongs to a study of blood T cell repertoires in COVID-19. The wider study: Some COVID-19 samples were acute and others convalescent; all came from the United States, Italy and Spain. In each case, the material was cDNA or gDNA derived from T cells, B-cell-depleted T cells, or PBMCs.

Seattle participants joined during active infection and were tracked over time. Between the trimmed V and J ends, which lost 4 bases and 4 bases, there was a span of 15 bases. Per germline, CDR1 SGHKS and CDR2 YYEKEE (reference sequence). The CDR3 is 15 residues long. Sequencing input: peripheral blood. The V gene is TRBV5-5, the J gene TRBJ2-1; D may be TRBD1 (6 bases). The sequence derives from a woman aged 55-70 years with COVID-19, enrolled during active disease. The CDR3 DNA reads as TGTGCCAGCAGCCCAGACACCGACAGGTACAATGAGCAGTTCTTC. Its translation: CASSPDTDRYNEQFF. The full variable domain, in which reference TRBV5-5 and TRBJ2-1 provide the parts outside the CDR3, is DAGVTQSPTHLIKTRGQQVTLRCSPISGHKSVSWYQQVLGQGPQFIFQYYEKEERGRGNFPDRFSARQFPNYSSELNVNALLLGDSALYLCASSPDTDRYNEQFFGPGTRLTVL.